This T cell receptor (beta chain) was recorded in a study of OX40 agonist ivuxolimab in advanced cancers. Regarding the complete study: Ivuxolimab was an agonistic, fully human IgG2 monoclonal antibody directed against OX40 (CD134), a costimulatory receptor. Intravenous ivuxolimab was administered to patients every 2 weeks at six dose levels: 0.01, 0.1, 0.3, 1.5, 3 and 10 mg/kg. Of the approximately 54 dose-escalation patients, hepatocellular carcinoma was present in around 20, melanoma in approximately 15, renal cell carcinoma in 9 and head and neck cancer in 9. In the dose-escalation cohort, 70% to 85% of patients were male, and the mean age was roughly 56 years with a range of roughly 20 to 85. Prior anti-PD-1, anti-PD-L1 or anti-CTLA-4 therapy was permitted, and checkpoint inhibitors had been received by about 37% of dose-escalation patients. Three dose-escalation patients achieved partial responses, one with hepatocellular carcinoma and two with cutaneous melanoma. Peripheral TCRbeta sequencing aimed to test whether ivuxolimab altered TCR sequence diversity and caused clonal T-cell expansion. The paper covers the monotherapy dose-escalation part of the phase I ivuxolimab trial, which included N of about 50 patients. Here is what the overall study found, with its caveats: After ivuxolimab, expanded clones were on average more numerous among CD8+ T cells than among CD4+ T cells. In the 0.1-3.0 mg/kg groups, partial responders had among the lowest normalized peripheral clonal expansion, particularly in CD8+ T cells. The antigen specificity of the clonally expanded peripheral T cells was not determined. Low levels of normalized T-cell clonal expansion were also seen in some patients who did not respond. At doses of 0.1 to 3.0 mg/kg, clonal expansion of both CD4+ and CD8+ T cells in blood was seen between baseline and week 6.

Patients with a history of autoimmune disease or receiving systemic immunosuppression were excluded from the trial. Peripheral blood for TCR sequencing was drawn from every dose cohort at baseline, at cycle 4 day 1 and at cycle 7 day 1. Samples were obtained from an open-label, multicenter, first-in-human phase I dose-escalation trial of ivuxolimab. Adults with locally advanced or metastatic melanoma, renal cell carcinoma, hepatocellular carcinoma or head and neck squamous cell carcinoma were enrolled in the trial. Before TCR sequencing, CD4+ and CD8+ T cells were separately sorted from peripheral blood. For sequencing of the TCRbeta CDR3 region, genomic DNA was extracted from the sorted cells. The immunoSEQ Assay was used to sequence the TCRbeta CDR3 regions. In TCRdb, the immuneACCESS table is reduced to in-frame sequences with V and J assigned. These tables do not hold every clone; where another copy was compared, an unresolved V gene accounts for under half, and the others remain unexplained. This sample is represented by roughly 5,100 clones; approximately 66% of them were singletons. The biggest ten clones account for around 70% of the sample.

Concerning this clone: What antigen it recognizes has not been identified. The sample holds no much larger clone one base away, and base qualities are not on file.

The receptor comes from an adult with an advanced solid tumor such as melanoma, head and neck, liver or kidney cancer. The sequencing here drew on CD4+ or CD8+ T cells sorted from blood, taken in a trial of the OX40 agonist ivuxolimab.

The encoded CDR3 is CASSVGGTGVAFGYTF. The sequenced DNA: TGTGCCAGCAGCGTAGGCGGGACAGGGGTAGCTTTCGGCTACACCTTC. The rearrangement combines TRBV9 with TRBJ1-2, and TRBD1 matches 10 of the central bases. From the cysteine up to the phenylalanine, the CDR3 has a length of 16 residues. CDR3 DNA is the only sequence kept; it has 48 bases, read in frame from the first base. CDR1 SGDLS and CDR2 YYNGEE were looked up in the germline V gene. Ends trimmed: V by 0 bases, J by 8 bases; bases unmatched to a gene: 10.